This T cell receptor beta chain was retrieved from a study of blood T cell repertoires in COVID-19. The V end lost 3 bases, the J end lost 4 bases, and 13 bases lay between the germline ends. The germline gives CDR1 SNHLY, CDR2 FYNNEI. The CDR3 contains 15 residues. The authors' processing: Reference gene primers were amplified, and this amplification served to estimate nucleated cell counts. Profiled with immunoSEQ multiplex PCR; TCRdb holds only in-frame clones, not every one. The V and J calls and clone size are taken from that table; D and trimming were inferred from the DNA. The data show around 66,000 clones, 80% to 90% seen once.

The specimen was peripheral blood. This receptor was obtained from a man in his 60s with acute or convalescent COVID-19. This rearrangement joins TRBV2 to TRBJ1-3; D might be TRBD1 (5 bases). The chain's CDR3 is CASSDSGVRGNTIYF. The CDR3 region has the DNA TGTGCCAGCAGTGATTCGGGGGTTCGAGGAAACACCATATATTTT.